Listed below are T cell receptor beta chains from one sample, sequenced in a study of lymphopenia after photon versus proton radiotherapy. Here immunoSEQ multiplex PCR was the method, and the copy in TCRdb shows in-frame clones only, minus some. The sample carries about 64,000 clones, roughly nine tenths recorded once. This specimen was peripheral blood, taken from a patient treated with proton-based radiotherapy. The receptors were gathered from a man aged 80 or over with esophageal cancer. Each CDR3 is given with its conserved first and last residue. Fields, in order: V gene, D gene, J gene, clone size, CDR3 DNA, CDR3 protein. A D gene is named only where the DNA matches it firmly. A row's size may be missing; if present it is once, few, many or a size class.

TRBV4-1	TRBD1	TRBJ2-7	-	TGCGCCAGCAGCCAAGTACACAGGGGGCTCTACGAGCAGTACTTC	CASSQVHRGLYEQYF
TRBV18	-	TRBJ1-3	-	TGTGCCAGCTCACCACCAGAAGATGGAAACACCATATATTTT	CASSPPEDGNTIYF
TRBV4-2	-	TRBJ2-1	-	TGTGCCAGCAGCCAAGAGCTCGACAGAGAGCAGTTCTTC	CASSQELDREQFF
TRBV6-1	-	TRBJ1-5	few	TGTGCCAGCTCGACTTCGCCCAATCAGCCCCAGCATTTT	CASSTSPNQPQHF
TRBV11-3	-	TRBJ1-3	-	TGTGCCAGCAGCCCTAGTGGCCCCGGTGGAAACACCATATATTTT	CASSPSGPGGNTIYF
TRBV5-5	-	TRBJ1-3	-	TGTGCCAGCAGCCCTGGGGACGGTCGAAACACCATATATTTT	CASSPGDGRNTIYF
TRBV7-2	TRBD2	TRBJ2-7	-	TGTGCCAGCAGCTTAGAGGCAGGGGCATGGCGGGAGGTCCCCTACGAGCAGTACTTC	CASSLEAGAWREVPYEQYF
TRBV5-1	TRBD2	TRBJ2-3	once	TGCGCCAGCAGCTTGGCCGGGGGGGCGGTAACAGATACGCAGTATTTT	CASSLAGGAVTDTQYF
TRBV18	-	TRBJ1-2	-	TGTGCCTCACAGGCAGGGACTAACTATGGCTACACCTTC	CASQAGTNYGYTF
TRBV5-8	-	TRBJ2-7	-	TGTGCCAGCAGCTCCCCCTGGGGTTCCTACGAGCAGTACTTC	CASSSPWGSYEQYF
TRBV6-4	-	TRBJ2-5	-	TGTGCCAGCAGTGAGGAGTTTGGAAGAGAGACCCAGTACTTC	CASSEEFGRETQYF
TRBV7-2	-	TRBJ2-5	-	TGTGCCAGCAGCTTAGCCAGCCAAGAGACCCAGTACTTC	CASSLASQETQYF
TRBV11-2	-	TRBJ2-7	once	TGTGCCAGCAGCTTGGTACAGCTCGAGCAGTACTTC	CASSLVQLEQYF
TRBV27	-	TRBJ2-5	few	TGTGCCAGCAGTCCATCCGATCCAGAGACCCAGTACTTC	CASSPSDPETQYF
TRBV20-1	-	TRBJ1-2	-	TGCAGTGCAAGGACCGGCTATGGCTACACCTTC	CSARTGYGYTF
TRBV27	-	TRBJ1-1	few	TGTGCCAGCAAGTATCCGGGACCTTACACTGAAGCTTTCTTT	CASKYPGPYTEAFF
TRBV2	TRBD1	TRBJ1-2	-	TGTGCCAGCCAGTGGACAGGCGGGGATGGTGGCTACACCTTC	CASQWTGGDGGYTF
TRBV19	-	TRBJ1-1	-	TGTGCCAGTAGCGGCAGAAGGAACACTGAAGCTTTCTTT	CASSGRRNTEAFF
TRBV6-1	-	TRBJ1-2	-	TGTGCCAGCAGTGAACACGCCCTCGGGGTAGGGGCCGGTGGCTACACCTTC	CASSEHALGVGAGGYTF
TRBV25-1	-	TRBJ1-2	-	TGTGCCAGCAGGAAATCGGACCGGGGGGCTAACTATGGCTACACCTTC	CASRKSDRGANYGYTF
TRBV5-4	-	TRBJ2-1	-	TGTGCCAGCAGCTTGGGTCGGGAGACCTTAAATGAGCAGTTCTTC	CASSLGRETLNEQFF
TRBV9	-	TRBJ1-3	-	TGTGCCAGCAGCGGGGGGGCGACTGGAAACACCATATATTTT	CASSGGATGNTIYF
TRBV6-4	-	TRBJ2-2	-	TGTGCCAGCAGTGAATCCTTTGGTGGGATGAACACCGGGGAGCTGTTTTTT	CASSESFGGMNTGELFF
TRBV4-1	-	TRBJ1-5	-	TGCGCCAGCAGCCAGGGTCGAGGGACCAAAAATCAGCCCCAGCATTTT	CASSQGRGTKNQPQHF
TRBV4-3	TRBD1	TRBJ1-5	-	TGCGCCAGCAGCCAAGATGCAGGGGGCGCCCAGCCCCAGCATTTT	CASSQDAGGAQPQHF
TRBV30	TRBD1	TRBJ1-5	-	TGTGCCTGGAGTGTTAGGGGGACAGGCAATCAGCCCCAGCATTTT	CAWSVRGTGNQPQHF
TRBV18	-	TRBJ2-5	-	TGTGCCAGCTCCCCTAATATGCAAGAGACCCAGTACTTC	CASSPNMQETQYF
TRBV5-1	TRBD1	TRBJ2-5	-	TGCGCCAGCAGCTTGAGGGACAGGGCGGAAGAGACCCAGTACTTC	CASSLRDRAEETQYF
TRBV30	-	TRBJ1-5	-	TGTGCCTGGAGTGTACAGGGAAGTCAGCCCCAGCATTTT	CAWSVQGSQPQHF
TRBV18	-	TRBJ1-2	-	TGTGCCAGCTCACCGCAGGGAGGACAAACTAACTATGGCTACACCTTC	CASSPQGGQTNYGYTF
TRBV25-1	-	TRBJ1-1	-	TGTGCCAGCAGTGAAAAGGGCACCATGAACACTGAAGCTTTCTTT	CASSEKGTMNTEAFF
TRBV18	-	TRBJ2-3	-	TGTGCCAGCTCAAATATGGATACGCAGTATTTT	CASSNMDTQYF
TRBV7-3	-	TRBJ1-2	once	TGTGCCAGCAGCCCTCCGGGGTCTGGCTATGGCTACACCTTC	CASSPPGSGYGYTF
TRBV7-3	TRBD2	TRBJ2-3	few	TGTGCCAGCAGCTTAGTTGGCGGGGGGCCTAGCACAGATACGCAGTATTTT	CASSLVGGGPSTDTQYF
TRBV5-1	TRBD2	TRBJ2-1	-	TGCGCCAGCAGCTCGACCAGACTAGCGGGCACCTACAATGAGCAGTTCTTC	CASSSTRLAGTYNEQFF
TRBV2	-	TRBJ2-7	once	TGTGCCAGCAGTGACCTCGCGGAGGAAGGCTACGAGCAGTACTTC	CASSDLAEEGYEQYF
TRBV9	-	TRBJ2-5	-	TGTGCCAGCAGCGCCCGACAGGGAGGAGAGACCCAGTACTTC	CASSARQGGETQYF
TRBV18	-	TRBJ1-1	-	TGTGCCAGCTCACCACGGACTAGCACTGAAGCTTTCTTT	CASSPRTSTEAFF
TRBV6-1	-	TRBJ1-4	once	TGTGCCAGCAGTGGACGGCTGGCAACTAATGAAAAACTGTTTTTT	CASSGRLATNEKLFF
TRBV18	-	TRBJ1-1	-	TGTGCCAGCTCACCACGCCCTGGCACTGAAGCTTTCTTT	CASSPRPGTEAFF
TRBV5-5	TRBD1	TRBJ2-6	-	TGTGCCAGCAGCCGACAGGGGGCCATGAGTGGGGCCAACGTCCTGACTTTC	CASSRQGAMSGANVLTF
TRBV5-1	-	TRBJ2-4	-	TGCGCCAGCAGCTTGGGCGGCAGAAAAAACATTCAGTACTTC	CASSLGGRKNIQYF
TRBV9	-	TRBJ1-3	-	TGTGCCAGCAGCCCCCGTACAGGGAGTGCTGGGGACACCATATATTTT	CASSPRTGSAGDTIYF
TRBV9	-	TRBJ1-2	-	TGTGCCAGCAGCGTAGTGGGGTTAGGTGGCCTGGACTATGGCCACACCTTC	CASSVVGLGGLDYGHTF
TRBV6-5	TRBD1	TRBJ1-1	-	TGTGCCAGCAGGTCCGGGACAGCGATCACTGAAGCTTTCTTT	CASRSGTAITEAFF
TRBV27	-	TRBJ2-1	-	TGTGCCAGCAGTTCCCCCCAGGGTCGGGGAGGTAGAAATGAGCAGTTCTTC	CASSSPQGRGGRNEQFF
TRBV2	-	TRBJ2-3	-	TGTGCCAGCAGGGGGCTCCGGGATCTCGATACGCAGTATTTT	CASRGLRDLDTQYF
TRBV11-2	-	TRBJ2-1	-	TGTGCCAGCAGCCGAACCGGGGCTGAGATGGTGCAGTTCTTC	CASSRTGAEMVQFF
TRBV27	-	TRBJ2-7	once	TGTGCCAGCAGTTTTGGAGCTACCTACGAGCAGTACTTC	CASSFGATYEQYF
TRBV7-2	-	TRBJ2-1	-	TGTGCCAGCAGCTTAAATAGCGCGACGAGCTCCTACAATGAGCAGTTCTTC	CASSLNSATSSYNEQFF
TRBV19	-	TRBJ2-7	-	TGTGCCAGTAGTACCCAGGGAAGCCGATTCTACGAGCAGTACTTC	CASSTQGSRFYEQYF
TRBV13	TRBD2	TRBJ2-1	-	TGTGCCAGCAGCTTAGTGGGGGGGAGGCCCTACAATGAGCAGTTCTTC	CASSLVGGRPYNEQFF
TRBV9	TRBD1	TRBJ1-6	few	TGTGCCAGCAGCGCCGTCGCAGGGGGCGCAGAATCACCCCTCCACTTT	CASSAVAGGAESPLHF
TRBV2	TRBD2	TRBJ2-3	once	TGTGCCAGCAGTGAACGAGCGGGGGGGGCAGATACGCAGTATTTT	CASSERAGGADTQYF
TRBV19	TRBD2	TRBJ2-5	once	TGTGCCAGTAGTTGGGGACTAGCGGGAGTGGAGACCCAGTACTTC	CASSWGLAGVETQYF
TRBV2	-	TRBJ1-3	once	TGTGCCAGCAGCCTGAGGGGGGGAAGCTCTGGAAACACCATATATTTT	CASSLRGGSSGNTIYF
TRBV5-1	-	TRBJ1-1	once	TGCGCCAGCAACATGAACGGACCTTGGAACACTGAAGCTTTCTTT	CASNMNGPWNTEAFF
TRBV18	-	TRBJ1-2	-	TGTGCCAGCTCACCACCGAGTGGGGGGGAAACTAACTATGGCTACACCTTC	CASSPPSGGETNYGYTF
TRBV18	-	TRBJ1-4	-	TGTGCCAGCTCAGAACGACAGGTCGGAGCTAATGAAAAACTGTTTTTT	CASSERQVGANEKLFF